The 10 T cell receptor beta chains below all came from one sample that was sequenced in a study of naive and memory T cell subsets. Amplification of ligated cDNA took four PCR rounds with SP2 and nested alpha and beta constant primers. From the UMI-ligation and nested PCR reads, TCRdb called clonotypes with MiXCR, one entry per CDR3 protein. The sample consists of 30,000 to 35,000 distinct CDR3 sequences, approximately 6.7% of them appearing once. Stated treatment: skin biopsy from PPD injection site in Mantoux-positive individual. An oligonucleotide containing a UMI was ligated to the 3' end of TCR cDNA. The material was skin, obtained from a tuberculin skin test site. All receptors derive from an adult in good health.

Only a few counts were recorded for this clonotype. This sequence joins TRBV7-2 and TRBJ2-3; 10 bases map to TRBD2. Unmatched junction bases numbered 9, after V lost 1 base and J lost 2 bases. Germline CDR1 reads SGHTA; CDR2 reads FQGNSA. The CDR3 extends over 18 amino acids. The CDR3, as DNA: TGTGCCAGCAGCTTAGGGTTCTCTAGCGGGGGAACCACAGATACGCAGTATTTT. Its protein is CASSLGFSSGGTTDTQYF.

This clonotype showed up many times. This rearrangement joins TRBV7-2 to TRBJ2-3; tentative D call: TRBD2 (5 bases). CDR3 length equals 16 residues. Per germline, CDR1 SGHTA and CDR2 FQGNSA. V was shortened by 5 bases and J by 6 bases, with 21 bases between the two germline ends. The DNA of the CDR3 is TGTGCCAGCAGCCCTCGGGGTGGGGTAGCTCTTGATACGCAGTATTTT. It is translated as CASSPRGGVALDTQYF.

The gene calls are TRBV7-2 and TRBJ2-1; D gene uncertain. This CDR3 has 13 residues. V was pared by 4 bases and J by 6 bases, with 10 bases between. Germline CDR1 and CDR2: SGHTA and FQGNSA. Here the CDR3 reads CASSSYIVNEQFF. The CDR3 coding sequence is TGTGCCAGCAGCTCATACATAGTCAATGAGCAGTTCTTC.

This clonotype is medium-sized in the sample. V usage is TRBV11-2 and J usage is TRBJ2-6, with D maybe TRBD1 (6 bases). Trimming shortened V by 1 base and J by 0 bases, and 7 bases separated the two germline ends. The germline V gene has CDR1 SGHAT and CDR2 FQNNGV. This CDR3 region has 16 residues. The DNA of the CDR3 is TGTGCCAGCAGCTTAGCAGGGGCCTCTGGGGCCAACGTCCTGACTTTC. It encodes CASSLAGASGANVLTF.

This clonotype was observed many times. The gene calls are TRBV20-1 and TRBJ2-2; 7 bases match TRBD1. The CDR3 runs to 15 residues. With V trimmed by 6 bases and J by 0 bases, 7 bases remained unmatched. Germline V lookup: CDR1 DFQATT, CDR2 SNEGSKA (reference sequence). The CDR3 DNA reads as TGCAGTGCAAACGAACAGGGGTCGAACACCGGGGAGCTGTTTTTT. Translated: CSANEQGSNTGELFF.

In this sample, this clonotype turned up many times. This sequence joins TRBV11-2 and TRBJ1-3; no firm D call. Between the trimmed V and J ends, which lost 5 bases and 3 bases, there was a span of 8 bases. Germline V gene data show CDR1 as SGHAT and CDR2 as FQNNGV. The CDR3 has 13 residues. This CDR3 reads CASSDSLGNTIYF. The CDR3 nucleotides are TGTGCCAGCAGCGACTCCCTTGGAAACACCATATATTTT.

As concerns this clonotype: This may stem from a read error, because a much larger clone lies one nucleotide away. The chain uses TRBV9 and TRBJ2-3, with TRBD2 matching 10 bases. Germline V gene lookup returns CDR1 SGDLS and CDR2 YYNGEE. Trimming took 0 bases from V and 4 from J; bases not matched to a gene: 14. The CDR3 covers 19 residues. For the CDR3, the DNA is TGTGCCAGCAGCGTAGAAGCGGGGGGGTTTTTTACGGGGGCAGATACGCAGTATTTT. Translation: CASSVEAGGFFTGADTQYF. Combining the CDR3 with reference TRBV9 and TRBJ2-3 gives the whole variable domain DSGVTQTPKHLITATGQRVTLRCSPRSGDLSVYWYQQSLDQGLQFLIQYYNGEERAKGNILERFSAQQFPDLHSELNLSSLELGDSALYFCASSVEAGGFFTGADTQYFGPGTRLTVL.

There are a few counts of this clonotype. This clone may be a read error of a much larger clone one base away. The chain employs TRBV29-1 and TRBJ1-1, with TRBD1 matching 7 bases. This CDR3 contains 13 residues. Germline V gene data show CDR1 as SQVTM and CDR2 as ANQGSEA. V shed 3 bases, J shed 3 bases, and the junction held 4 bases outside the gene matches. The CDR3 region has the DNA TGCAGCGTTGATGGAGGGGGCTACACTGAAGCTTTCTTT. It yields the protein CSVDGGGYTEAFF.

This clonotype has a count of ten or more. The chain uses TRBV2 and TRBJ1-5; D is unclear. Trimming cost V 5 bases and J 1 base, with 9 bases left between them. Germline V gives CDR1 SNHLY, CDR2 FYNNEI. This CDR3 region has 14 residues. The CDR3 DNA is TGTGCCAGCAGTATTCGGGAAAGCAATCAGCCCCAGCATTTT. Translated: CASSIRESNQPQHF.

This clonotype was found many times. CDR3 sequence: CSATKGVVTEAFF. The CDR3 DNA is TGCAGTGCCACAAAGGGGGTAGTGACTGAAGCTTTCTTT. V and J are TRBV20-1 and TRBJ1-1; a weak D match, TRBD1 (6 bases). Per germline, CDR1 DFQATT and CDR2 SNEGSKA (reference sequence). V lost 6 bases and J lost 5, with 16 bases in between. CDR3 length: 13 residues.